This TCR beta chain was sequenced for a study of cytomegalovirus exposure and HLA in healthy donors. Study-wide findings and caveats: When the data were analyzed later, several of the most significant clusters appeared to be linked to common viral pathogens. TCR beta chain V- and J-gene trimming was linked, in a later analysis, to a missense variant in DCLRE1C. In a later analysis, CMV-associated beta chains were mostly HLA-associated, it appeared.

On this clone itself: Its antigen is unidentified.

PCR involved 60 Vbeta and 13 Jbeta primers. Data came from immunoSEQ multiplex PCR; TCRdb stores just in-frame clones and leaves some out. The profile shows 170,000 or so clones, around three quarters of them singletons. This CDR3 spans 18 amino acids. Trimming removed 1 base from V and 4 bases from J; junction bases left unmatched: 9. The germline V gene has CDR1 LGHNA and CDR2 YSLEER. Sequencing used PBMCs. The chain carries TRBV4-3 and TRBJ2-6; 8 nucleotides match TRBD2. The origin of this receptor is a man aged 35-49 years in good health and CMV-seronegative. CDR3 nucleotides: TGCGCCAGCAGCCAAGCTGCGGGGGGCGCGGGAGGGGCCAACGTCCTGACTTTC. Protein product: CASSQAAGGAGGANVLTF.